Listed below are T cell receptor beta chains from one sample, sequenced in a study of T-cell reconstitution after alpha-beta-depleted transplantation in children. Each CDR3 protein gets one entry after TCRdb re-called the PCR reads with MiXCR. Of hundreds of thousands of distinct CDR3 sequences detected, 16% appear once; the ten largest clones hold approximately 28%. This specimen was PBMCs, mostly from graft donor cells, taken 360 days after TCRalphabeta/CD19-depleted stem cell transplant. All receptors derive from a boy under two years old who had a stem cell transplant for Wiskott-Aldrich syndrome, so the T cells may come from the graft donor. Both conserved end residues are part of each CDR3. D genes are given only for firm matches. Only some rows state a clone size, as once, few, many or a class for expanded clones.

J,V,size,D,CDR3,DNA
TRBJ2-1,TRBV7-9,few,NA,CASSKTAGNEQFF,TGTGCCAGCAGTAAAACGGCCGGGAATGAGCAGTTCTTC
TRBJ2-1,TRBV10-3,NA,NA,CAISLHGGRNNEQFF,TGTGCCATCAGCCTTCATGGCGGTAGGAACAATGAGCAGTTCTTC
TRBJ2-5,TRBV7-2,once,TRBD1,CASSLARRDLRTGGQETQYF,TGTGCCAGCAGCTTAGCCCGAAGGGACCTCCGGACAGGCGGGCAAGAGACCCAGTACTTC
TRBJ2-7,TRBV12-3/TRBV12-4,many,NA,CASSSHYEQYF,TGTGCCAGCAGTTCTCACTACGAGCAGTACTTC
TRBJ2-6,TRBV12-3/TRBV12-4,few,NA,CASQDRSGANVLTF,TGTGCCAGCCAGGACAGATCTGGGGCCAACGTCCTGACTTTC
TRBJ2-2,TRBV24-1,NA,NA,CATSDFGGNTGELFF,TGTGCCACCAGTGATTTCGGGGGGAACACCGGGGAGCTGTTTTTT
TRBJ2-1,TRBV15,few,NA,CATSRDTTRSYNEQFF,TGTGCCACCAGCAGAGATACTACGAGGTCCTACAATGAGCAGTTCTTC
TRBJ2-7,TRBV6-5,few,NA,CASSYIDTSYEQYF,TGTGCCAGCAGTTACATTGACACCTCCTACGAGCAGTACTTC
TRBJ2-7,TRBV4-1,NA,NA,CASSQDLVWVSDEQYF,TGCGCCAGCAGCCAAGATCTGGTTTGGGTGAGCGACGAGCAGTACTTC
TRBJ2-1,TRBV20-1,NA,TRBD2,CSAKGLESFSYNEQFF,TGCAGTGCAAAGGGACTAGAAAGCTTCTCCTACAATGAGCAGTTCTTC
TRBJ2-2,TRBV28,NA,NA,CASSLYRDGGELFF,TGTGCCAGCAGTTTGTATAGGGACGGCGGGGAGCTGTTTTTT
TRBJ2-2,TRBV4-3,NA,NA,CASSQRTTGYPDLGELFF,TGCGCCAGCAGCCAGAGGACTACCGGGTACCCGGATCTCGGGGAGCTGTTTTTT
TRBJ2-2,TRBV27,NA,TRBD1,CASSWTLDRVDTGELFF,TGTGCCAGCAGTTGGACCCTGGACAGGGTGGACACCGGGGAGCTGTTTTTT
TRBJ2-5,TRBV3-1,NA,NA,CASQSGRRETQYF,TGTGCCAGCCAGTCAGGGCGGAGGGAGACCCAGTACTTC
TRBJ2-7,TRBV11-1,NA,TRBD2,CASSPREKFMSGGPLSYEQYF,TGTGCCAGCAGCCCAAGGGAGAAGTTCATGTCGGGAGGGCCTCTATCCTACGAGCAGTACTTC
TRBJ2-7,TRBV9,few,NA,CASSPGRVAGYYEQYF,TGTGCCAGCAGCCCTGGCCGGGTAGCAGGCTACTACGAGCAGTACTTC
TRBJ1-2,TRBV4-1,few,NA,CASSQDAVRHYGYTF,TGCGCCAGCAGCCAAGATGCGGTCCGTCACTATGGCTACACCTTC
TRBJ2-1,TRBV6-5,NA,NA,CASSYSADYNEQFF,TGTGCCAGCAGTTACTCCGCGGACTACAATGAGCAGTTCTTC
TRBJ2-2,TRBV20-1,few,NA,CSAVLAAATGELFF,TGCAGTGCTGTCCTTGCGGCGGCGACCGGGGAGCTGTTTTTT
TRBJ2-5,TRBV11-2,few,NA,CASSPRPGRGYQETQYF,TGTGCCAGCAGCCCACGTCCGGGACGGGGGTACCAAGAGACCCAGTACTTC
TRBJ2-3,TRBV12-3/TRBV12-4,NA,TRBD2,CASSPRTSGRPDTQYF,TGTGCCAGCAGTCCCCGGACTAGCGGGAGGCCAGATACGCAGTATTTT
TRBJ2-7,TRBV10-3,few,NA,CATGQITYEQYF,TGTGCCACCGGGCAGATAACTTACGAGCAGTACTTC
TRBJ1-2,TRBV29-1,few,NA,CSVGAGFGDGYTF,TGCAGCGTTGGGGCTGGGTTTGGTGATGGCTACACCTTC
TRBJ2-1,TRBV5-1,few,TRBD2,CASTGLAGANEQFF,TGCGCCAGCACCGGACTAGCGGGAGCTAATGAGCAGTTCTTC
TRBJ2-1,TRBV15,NA,TRBD2,CATSREGRRLAPYNEQFF,TGTGCCACCAGCAGAGAAGGCCGGCGACTAGCTCCCTACAATGAGCAGTTCTTC
TRBJ1-2,TRBV18,few,NA,CASSPKAGNGYTF,TGTGCCAGCTCACCGAAGGCAGGGAATGGCTACACCTTC
TRBJ2-3,TRBV6-2/TRBV6-3,few,NA,CASIRDPYTDTQYF,TGTGCCAGCATCCGGGACCCATACACAGATACGCAGTATTTT
TRBJ2-3,TRBV2,few,TRBD2,CASPGLAGVSTDTQYF,TGTGCCAGCCCGGGACTAGCGGGAGTGAGCACAGATACGCAGTATTTT
TRBJ2-1,TRBV29-1,many,TRBD2,CSVDGSRLAGGLGNEQFF,TGCAGCGTCGACGGGTCCAGACTAGCGGGAGGATTGGGGAATGAGCAGTTCTTC
TRBJ2-4,TRBV6-1,few,NA,CASSGGQAKNIQYF,TGTGCCAGCAGTGGGGGCCAAGCCAAAAACATTCAGTACTTC
TRBJ2-1,TRBV9,few,TRBD2,CASSGTSGISYNEQFF,TGTGCCAGCAGCGGGACTAGCGGGATCTCCTACAATGAGCAGTTCTTC
TRBJ2-2,TRBV4-1,few,NA,CASSQLGTSNTGELFF,TGCGCCAGCAGCCAACTCGGGACATCGAACACCGGGGAGCTGTTTTTT
TRBJ2-1,TRBV11-2,few,NA,CASSLGTTQYNEQFF,TGTGCCAGCAGCTTAGGGACTACCCAATACAATGAGCAGTTCTTC
TRBJ2-3,TRBV12-3/TRBV12-4,few,NA,CASRLQVTDTQYF,TGTGCCAGCAGGTTGCAAGTCACAGATACGCAGTATTTT
TRBJ2-7,TRBV5-4,few,NA,CASSLEAGLAYEQYF,TGTGCCAGCAGCTTGGAGGCGGGACTCGCCTACGAGCAGTACTTC
TRBJ2-3,TRBV13,many,NA,CASSPLPDTQYF,TGTGCCAGCAGCCCCCTCCCTGATACGCAGTATTTT
TRBJ1-6,TRBV6-2/TRBV6-3,NA,NA,CASSYGLTGEGHSPLHF,TGTGCCAGCAGTTACGGATTGACAGGTGAAGGGCATTCACCCCTCCACTTT
TRBJ1-6,TRBV9,NA,NA,CASSVGPENSPLHF,TGTGCCAGCAGCGTCGGACCTGAAAATTCACCCCTCCACTTT
TRBJ2-1,TRBV5-6,NA,NA,CASSLFWTASYNEQFF,TGTGCCAGCAGCCTTTTTTGGACAGCCTCCTACAATGAGCAGTTCTTC
TRBJ1-5,TRBV6-1,NA,NA,CASSAYTLSNQPQHF,TGTGCCAGCAGTGCCTACACCCTTAGCAATCAGCCCCAGCATTTT
TRBJ1-1,TRBV6-5,NA,NA,CASSLMEPNTEAFF,TGTGCCAGCAGTTTGATGGAGCCGAACACTGAAGCTTTCTTT
TRBJ2-3,TRBV7-9,few,TRBD2,CASSSRGGQDTQYF,TGTGCCAGCAGCTCGCGGGGGGGCCAAGATACGCAGTATTTT